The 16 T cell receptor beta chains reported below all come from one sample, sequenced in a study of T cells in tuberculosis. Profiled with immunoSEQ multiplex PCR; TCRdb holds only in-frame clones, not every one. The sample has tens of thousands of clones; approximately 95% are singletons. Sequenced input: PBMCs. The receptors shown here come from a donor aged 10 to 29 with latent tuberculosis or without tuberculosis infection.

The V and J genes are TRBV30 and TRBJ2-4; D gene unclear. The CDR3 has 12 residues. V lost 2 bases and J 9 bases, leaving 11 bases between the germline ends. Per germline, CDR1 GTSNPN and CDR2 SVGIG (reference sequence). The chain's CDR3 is CAWSFQDGIQYF. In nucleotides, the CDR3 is TGTGCCTGGAGTTTCCAGGATGGCATTCAGTACTTC.

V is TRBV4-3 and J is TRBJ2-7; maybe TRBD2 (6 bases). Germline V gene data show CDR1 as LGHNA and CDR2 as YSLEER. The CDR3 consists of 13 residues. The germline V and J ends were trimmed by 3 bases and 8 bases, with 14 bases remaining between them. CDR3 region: CASSQTRLDQQYF. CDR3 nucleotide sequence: TGCGCCAGCAGCCAGACCCGACTAGATCAGCAGTACTTC.

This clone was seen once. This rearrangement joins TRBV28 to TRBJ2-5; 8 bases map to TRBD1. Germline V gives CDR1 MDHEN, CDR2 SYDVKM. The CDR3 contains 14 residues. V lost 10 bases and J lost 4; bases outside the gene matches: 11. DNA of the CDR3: TGTGCCACCTGGCCAGGGGGCTTTGGAGAGACCCAGTACTTC. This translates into CATWPGGFGETQYF. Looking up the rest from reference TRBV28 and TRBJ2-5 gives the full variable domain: DVKVTQSSRYLVKRTGEKVFLECVQDMDHENMFWYRQDPGLGLRLIYFSYDVKMKEKGDIPEGYSVSREKKERFSLILESASTNQTSMYLCATWPGGFGETQYFGPGTRLLVL.

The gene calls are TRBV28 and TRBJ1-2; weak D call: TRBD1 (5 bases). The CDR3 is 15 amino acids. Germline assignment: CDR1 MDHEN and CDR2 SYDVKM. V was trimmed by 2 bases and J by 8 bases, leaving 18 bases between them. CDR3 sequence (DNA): TGTGCCAGCAGTTTACCTGACCTAGGGGTGCGGGGCTACACCTTC. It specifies CASSLPDLGVRGYTF.

The CDR3 DNA reads as TGTGCCAGTAGCCCGGACAGGGGGCATCCCCTTCAGCCCCAGCATTTT. It yields the protein CASSPDRGHPLQPQHF. The J gene is TRBJ1-5, the V gene TRBV19, with 11 positions matching TRBD1. CDR3 length: 16 amino acids. Germline CDR1 reads LNHDA; CDR2 reads SQIVND (reference sequence). The V gene end was trimmed by 6 bases and the J gene end by 6 bases; junction bases not matched to a gene: 10.

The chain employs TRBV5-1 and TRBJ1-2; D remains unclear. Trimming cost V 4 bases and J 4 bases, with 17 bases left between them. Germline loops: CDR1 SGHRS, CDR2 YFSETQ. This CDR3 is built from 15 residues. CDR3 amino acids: CASSPSLLPVYGYTF. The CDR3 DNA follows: TGCGCCAGCAGCCCAAGTCTGTTACCAGTCTATGGCTACACCTTC.

CDR3 DNA: TGTGCCAGCAGCTTGGCCCAGGGGCTCGGCTACACCTTC. It codes for CASSLAQGLGYTF. The rearrangement links TRBV5-4 to TRBJ1-2; D is perhaps TRBD1 (6 bases). Germline CDR1 and CDR2: SGHNT and YYREEE (reference sequence). The V end lost 0 bases, the J end lost 8 bases, and 11 bases lay between the germline ends. This CDR3 contains 13 residues.

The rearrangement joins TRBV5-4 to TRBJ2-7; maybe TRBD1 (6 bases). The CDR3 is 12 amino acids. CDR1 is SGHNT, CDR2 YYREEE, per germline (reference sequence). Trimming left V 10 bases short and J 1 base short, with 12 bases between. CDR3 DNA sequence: TGTGCCTACCGGGACACTTCCTACGAGCAGTACTTC. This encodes CAYRDTSYEQYF.

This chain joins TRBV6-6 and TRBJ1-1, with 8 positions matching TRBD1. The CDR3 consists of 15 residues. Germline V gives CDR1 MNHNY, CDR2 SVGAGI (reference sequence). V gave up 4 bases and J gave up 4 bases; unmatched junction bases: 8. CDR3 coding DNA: TGTGCCAGCAGTTCCGCAGGGGGCCGGGCCACTGAAGCTTTCTTT. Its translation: CASSSAGGRATEAFF.

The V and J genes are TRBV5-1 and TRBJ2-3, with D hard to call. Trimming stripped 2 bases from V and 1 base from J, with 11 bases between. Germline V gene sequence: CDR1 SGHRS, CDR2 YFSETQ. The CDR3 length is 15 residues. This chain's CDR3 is CASSFAERGTDTQYF. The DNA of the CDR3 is TGCGCCAGCAGCTTTGCGGAACGGGGCACAGATACGCAGTATTTT.

The DNA for the CDR3 is TGTGCCAGCAGCAAAGCGCGACTAGCGGGGGGGTCCGCGAACACCGGGGAGCTGTTTTTT. It yields the protein CASSKARLAGGSANTGELFF. The chain has TRBV21-1 and TRBJ2-2; TRBD2 is the table's D call, not checked against the DNA. TRBV21-1 is shown as a pseudogene. The CDR3 has 20 amino acids.

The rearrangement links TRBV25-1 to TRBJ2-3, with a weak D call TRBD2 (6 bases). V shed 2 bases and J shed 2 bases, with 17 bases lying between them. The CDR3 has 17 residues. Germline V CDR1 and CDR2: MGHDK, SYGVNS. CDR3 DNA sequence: TGTGCCAGCAGTGAAAGGGGCGGGGCGGCCTCCACAGATACGCAGTATTTT. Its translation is CASSERGGAASTDTQYF. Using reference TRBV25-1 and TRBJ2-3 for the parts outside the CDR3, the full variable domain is EADIYQTPRYLVIGTGKKITLECSQTMGHDKMYWYQQDPGMELHLIHYSYGVNSTEKGDLSSESTVSRIRTEHFPLTLESARPSHTSQYLCASSERGGAASTDTQYFGPGTRLTVL.

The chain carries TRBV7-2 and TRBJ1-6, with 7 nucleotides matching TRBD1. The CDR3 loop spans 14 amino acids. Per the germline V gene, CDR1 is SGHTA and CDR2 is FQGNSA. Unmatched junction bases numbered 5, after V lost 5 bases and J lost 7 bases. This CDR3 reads CASSPGQPNSPLHF. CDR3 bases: TGTGCCAGCAGCCCGGGACAGCCCAATTCACCCCTCCACTTT. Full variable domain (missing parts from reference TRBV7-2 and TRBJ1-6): GAGVSQSPSNKVTEKGKDVELRCDPISGHTALYWYRQSLGQGLEFLIYFQGNSAPDKSGLPSDRFSAERTGGSVSTLTIQRTQQEDSAVYLCASSPGQPNSPLHFGNGTRLTVT.

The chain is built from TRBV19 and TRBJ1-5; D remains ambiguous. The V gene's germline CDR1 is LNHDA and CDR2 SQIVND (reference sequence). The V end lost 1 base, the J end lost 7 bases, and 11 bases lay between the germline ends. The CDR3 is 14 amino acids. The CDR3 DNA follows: TGTGCCAGTAGTATAGCGGGAGGGCCCCAGCCCCAGCATTTT. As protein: CASSIAGGPQPQHF.

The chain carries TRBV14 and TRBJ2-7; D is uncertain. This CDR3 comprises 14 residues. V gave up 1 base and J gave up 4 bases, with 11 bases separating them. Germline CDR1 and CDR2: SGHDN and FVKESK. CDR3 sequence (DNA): TGTGCCAGCAGCCAAGCCATAAAACAGTACGAGCAGTACTTC. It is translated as CASSQAIKQYEQYF.

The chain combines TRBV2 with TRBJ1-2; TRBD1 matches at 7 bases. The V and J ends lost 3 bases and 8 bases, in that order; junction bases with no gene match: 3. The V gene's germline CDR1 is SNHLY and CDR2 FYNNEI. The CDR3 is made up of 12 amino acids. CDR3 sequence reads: CASSDGTEGYTF. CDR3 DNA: TGTGCCAGCAGTGACGGGACAGAAGGCTACACCTTC.